The subject of this entry is one TCR beta chain. What it recognizes is unknown. CDR1 and CDR2 from the germline V gene are LNHNV and YYDKDF (reference sequence). The V and J ends lost 2 bases and 8 bases, in that order; junction bases with no gene match: 7. The CDR3 consists of 14 residues. This record comes from a study of PD-1 blockade in classical Hodgkin lymphoma. General study points: While CD8+ TCR diversity did not rise significantly by C4D1, CD4+ TCR diversity did. The drivers behind the repertoire differences, possibly disease activity or prior therapy, remain undefined. Complete responders started with a diversity level that resembled newly diagnosed patients at baseline.

Only in-frame clones appear in the TCRdb table, and some are missing; sequencing was by immunoSEQ multiplex PCR. The sample carries tens of thousands of clones, more than 80% recorded once. Autologous stem cell transplantation was followed by relapse in every patient, and brentuximab vedotin exposure varied. This chain links TRBV15 with TRBJ2-7, with 9 bases that match TRBD2. The starting material was peripheral blood mononuclear cells (PBMCs), obtained before the second cycle of nivolumab. The receptor comes from a human donor with classical Hodgkin lymphoma. The CDR3 DNA reads as TGTGCCACCAGCAGAAGGACTAGCGAGGGCAAGCAGTACTTC. This translates into CATSRRTSEGKQYF.